Following are 30 T cell receptor beta chains from one sample sequenced in a study of T cell repertoires and Cas9 in healthy adults. Assay: immunoSEQ multiplex PCR; the TCRdb copy retains only in-frame clones and omits some. The data contain about 22,000 clones, about 90% of them singletons. The specimen sequenced was CD4+ effector T cells (CD127+, CD25-, CD137-, CD154-) from PBMCs; culture status not recorded. The receptors were gathered from a human donor in good health.

A single count supports this clone. The V call is TRBV27, the J call TRBJ2-4, with TRBD1 identical over 7 bases. With V trimmed by 7 bases and J by 6 bases, 6 bases remained unmatched. CDR1 is MNHEY, CDR2 SMNVEV, per germline (reference sequence). The CDR3 length is 13 residues. The CDR3 sequence is CASTTTGVNIQYF. CDR3 nucleotides: TGTGCCAGCACCACCACAGGGGTAAACATTCAGTACTTC.

This chain connects TRBV12-5 to TRBJ1-3; no definite D call. Trimming removed 7 bases from V and 2 bases from J, with 9 bases in between. Germline V gene lookup returns CDR1 LGHNT and CDR2 FRNRAP. The CDR3 covers 13 residues. The CDR3 here is CASATEPGNTIYF. The CDR3 nucleotides read TGTGCTAGTGCCACGGAGCCTGGAAACACCATATATTTT. Using reference TRBV12-5 and TRBJ1-3 for the parts outside the CDR3, the full variable domain is DARVTQTPRHKVTEMGQEVTMRCQPILGHNTVFWYRQTMMQGLELLAYFRNRAPLDDSGMPKDRFSAEMPDATLATLKIQPSEPRDSAVYFCASATEPGNTIYFGEGSWLTVV.

In this sample, this clone turned up once. The chain joins TRBV28 to TRBJ1-2, with TRBD1 matching over 9 bases. V trimming: 6 bases; J trimming: 7 bases; junction bases outside the gene matches: 3. The CDR3 covers 12 residues. The germline V gene encodes CDR1 MDHEN and CDR2 SYDVKM. The CDR3: CASSRTGAGYTF. The CDR3 DNA follows: TGTGCCAGCAGCCGGACAGGGGCTGGCTACACCTTC.

The chain uses TRBV5-4 and TRBJ2-3; D gene ambiguous. From germline, CDR1 is SGHNT and CDR2 YYREEE (reference sequence). V gave up 3 bases and J gave up 0 bases, with 8 bases separating them. CDR3 length: 14 amino acids. In nucleotides, the CDR3 is TGTGCCAGCAGCTCGGTGACTAGCACAGATACGCAGTATTTT. Protein: CASSSVTSTDTQYF.

CDR3 sequence reads: CASRTGTGNTEAFF. In nucleotides, the CDR3 is TGTGCCAGCAGGACCGGGACGGGGAACACTGAAGCTTTCTTT. J is TRBJ1-1 and V is TRBV2, with D possibly TRBD1 on 5 matching bases. The CDR3 is 14 residues long. V lost 6 bases to trimming and J lost 1 base, with 12 bases between them. The germline gives CDR1 SNHLY, CDR2 FYNNEI.

The rearrangement links TRBV7-9 to TRBJ2-7, with D possibly matching TRBD1 (6 bases). The CDR3 has 14 residues. Trimming cost V 5 bases and J 2 bases, with 13 bases left between them. Germline-derived CDR1 and CDR2 are SEHNR and FQNEAQ (reference sequence). The chain's CDR3 is CASSQTTGPYEQYF. The CDR3, as DNA: TGTGCCAGCAGCCAAACGACAGGTCCCTACGAGCAGTACTTC.

The CDR3 nucleotides are TGCGCCAGCAGCCTCCGGACTAGGCGGAACAATGAGCAGTTCTTC. This encodes CASSLRTRRNNEQFF. This chain links TRBV5-1 with TRBJ2-1; 7 positions match TRBD2. CDR1 and CDR2 (germline): SGHRS, YFSETQ. The CDR3 has 15 residues. Germline trimming cut 4 bases from V and 5 bases from J; bases unmatched to any gene: 9.

CDR3 protein: CASSVTQQETQYF. The CDR3 coding sequence is TGTGCCAGCAGCGTAACTCAACAAGAGACCCAGTACTTC. The rearrangement uses TRBV9 and TRBJ2-5; D is uncertain. The germline V gene has CDR1 SGDLS and CDR2 YYNGEE. V lost 1 base and J lost 2, with 6 bases in between. This CDR3 contains 13 residues.

This chain connects TRBV14 to TRBJ2-3; D not resolved. V was clipped by 1 base and J by 6 bases, with 5 bases between them. Germline V gene lookup returns CDR1 SGHDN and CDR2 FVKESK. This CDR3 is built from 12 residues. The CDR3 DNA follows: TGTGCCAGCAGCCAAGGGCCTGATACGCAGTATTTT. Translating gives CASSQGPDTQYF.

The chain joins TRBV6-6 to TRBJ2-7, with 8 bases identical to TRBD2. Trimming cost V 0 bases and J 2 bases; bases outside gene matches: 3. This CDR3 comprises 15 residues. Germline V gene lookup returns CDR1 MNHNY and CDR2 SVGAGI (reference sequence). The CDR3 region is CASSYSRAGAYEQYF. The CDR3 DNA is TGTGCCAGCAGTTACTCCCGAGCGGGGGCCTACGAGCAGTACTTC.

This sequence joins TRBV5-5 and TRBJ1-6; 10 bases are a match to TRBD1. CDR1 and CDR2 from the germline V gene are SGHKS and YYEKEE (reference sequence). V lost 4 bases, J lost 6 bases, and 7 bases stayed unmatched. The CDR3 consists of 16 residues. CDR3 DNA: TGTGCCAGCAGCCCGGAGACAGGGGGCATTAATTCACCCCTCCACTTT. Its translation is CASSPETGGINSPLHF.

This chain uses TRBV5-1 with TRBJ2-3; D gene uncertain. This CDR3 comprises 14 residues. V dropped 0 bases and J dropped 2 bases, with 7 bases sitting between them. Germline V lookup: CDR1 SGHRS, CDR2 YFSETQ. The CDR3 protein is CASSLGTDTDTQYF. CDR3 nucleotide sequence: TGCGCCAGCAGCTTGGGTACAGACACAGATACGCAGTATTTT.

In regard to this clone: Mismatch with germline at one junction end may stem from a read error. The chain combines TRBV5-1 with TRBJ2-5; D is perhaps TRBD1 or TRBD2 (5 bases each). CDR3 size: 15 residues. The germline V gene has CDR1 SGHRS and CDR2 YFSETQ. The CDR3 DNA follows: TGCGCCAGCAGATTGGGGGACCTGTACCAAGAGACCCAGTACTTC. This sequence encodes CASRLGDLYQETQYF.

CDR3: CASSIRQGGKLFF. The CDR3 region has the DNA TGTGCCAGCAGCATAAGACAGGGGGGTAAACTGTTTTTT. The chain is built from TRBV7-3 and TRBJ1-4; 9 bases align to TRBD1. Germline-derived CDR1 and CDR2 are SGHTA and FQGTGA. J was trimmed by 11 bases and V by 5 bases; bases with no gene match: 6. The CDR3 is 13 residues long.

V and J are TRBV6-1 and TRBJ1-1; D might be TRBD1 (6 bases). The CDR3 extends over 13 amino acids. Trimming stripped 4 bases from V and 1 base from J, with 7 bases between. Per germline, CDR1 MNHNS and CDR2 SASEGT. CDR3 nucleotide sequence: TGTGCCAGCAGTGCGGACAGGAACACTGAAGCTTTCTTT. Its protein product is CASSADRNTEAFF.

The chain recombines TRBV28 with TRBJ2-1, with 8 bases fitting TRBD2. Germline trimming cut 5 bases from V and 7 bases from J; bases unmatched to any gene: 7. This CDR3 has 14 amino acids. The V gene's germline CDR1 is MDHEN and CDR2 SYDVKM. The CDR3 spells CASSTGGPVNEQFF. CDR3 DNA: TGTGCCAGCAGTACGGGGGGGCCAGTGAATGAGCAGTTCTTC.

V and J are TRBV6-5 and TRBJ2-1; D gene uncertain. Trimming took off 8 bases at V and 7 bases at J, with 9 bases between the two ends. Germline V lookup: CDR1 MNHEY, CDR2 SVGAGI. This CDR3 is built from 11 residues. The CDR3 loop is CASQGRNEQFF. In nucleotides, the CDR3 is TGTGCCAGCCAAGGGCGGAATGAGCAGTTCTTC.

The chain is built from TRBV28 and TRBJ1-2; maybe TRBD1 (5 bases). The ends were cut back, 5 bases at V and 3 bases at J, with 7 bases in the middle. This CDR3 contains 12 residues. Germline loops: CDR1 MDHEN, CDR2 SYDVKM. CDR3 coding DNA: TGTGCCAGCAGTAGACAGCACTATGGCTACACCTTC. Amino acid sequence: CASSRQHYGYTF.

J is TRBJ2-2 and V is TRBV28; 10 bases are a match to TRBD2. V shed 8 bases, J shed 1 base, and the junction held 4 bases outside the gene matches. CDR1 is MDHEN and CDR2 is SYDVKM in the germline V gene. The CDR3 runs to 15 residues. This CDR3 reads CASLRTSGNTGELFF. The CDR3 DNA reads as TGTGCCAGCCTCCGGACTAGCGGGAACACCGGGGAGCTGTTTTTT.

The V and J genes are TRBV7-2 and TRBJ1-1, with a possible D match to TRBD1 (5 bases). Trimming stripped 4 bases from V and 5 bases from J, with 14 bases between. This CDR3 has 14 residues. Per the germline V gene, CDR1 is SGHTA and CDR2 is FQGNSA. The CDR3 DNA reads TGTGCCAGCAGCTCCGGGACCCTGAGTACTGAAGCTTTCTTT. This encodes CASSSGTLSTEAFF.

This chain uses TRBV6-1 with TRBJ2-4; D is undetermined. The CDR3 runs 14 residues. The germline gives CDR1 MNHNS, CDR2 SASEGT. Trimming left V 6 bases short and J 2 bases short, with 11 bases between. This chain's CDR3 is CASRETLTKNIQYF. For the CDR3, the DNA is TGTGCCAGCAGAGAGACACTCACCAAAAACATTCAGTACTTC.

V and J are TRBV27 and TRBJ2-3; D might be TRBD1 or TRBD2, each matching 5 bases. CDR3 length: 14 residues. The ends were cut back, 2 bases at V and 6 bases at J, with 12 bases in the middle. The V gene's germline CDR1 is MNHEY and CDR2 SMNVEV (reference sequence). The CDR3 here is CASSLGTRVDTQYF. The CDR3 region has the DNA TGTGCCAGCAGTTTAGGGACCCGGGTGGATACGCAGTATTTT.

The count of this clone is one. The chain links TRBV18 to TRBJ2-1; D could derive from TRBD1 or TRBD2 (6 bases each). With 2 bases removed from V and 7 bases from J, the gap between germline ends came to 18 bases. Germline assignment: CDR1 KGHSH and CDR2 LQKENI. The CDR3 has 16 residues. CDR3 in amino acids: CASSPGVGRGANEQFF. The CDR3 DNA is TGTGCCAGCTCACCAGGAGTGGGTAGGGGGGCTAATGAGCAGTTCTTC.

This chain links TRBV28 with TRBJ2-7; TRBD2 is a possible D gene (7 bases). CDR3 length: 14 amino acids. Germline lookup yields CDR1 MDHEN and CDR2 SYDVKM. With 2 bases removed from V and 3 bases from J, the gap between germline ends came to 11 bases. CDR3 sequence reads: CASSLIGGRYEQYF. CDR3 DNA: TGTGCCAGCAGTTTAATCGGGGGGCGCTACGAGCAGTACTTC.

Only a few counts were recorded for this clone. The gene calls are TRBV6-1 and TRBJ1-4; D is ambiguous. Per germline, CDR1 MNHNS and CDR2 SASEGT. Trimming shortened V by 4 bases and J by 7 bases, and 13 bases separated the two germline ends. The length of the CDR3 is 14 residues. The CDR3, as DNA: TGTGCCAGCAGTGGCCGGGGATGGAGTGAAAAACTGTTTTTT. This encodes CASSGRGWSEKLFF.

The chain combines TRBV29-1 with TRBJ1-1; tentatively, D is TRBD1 (6 bases). This CDR3 is built from 15 residues. V was shortened by 5 bases and J by 1 base, with 17 bases between the two germline ends. Germline V gives CDR1 SQVTM, CDR2 ANQGSEA. The CDR3 loop is CSVLGGGHQNTEAFF. CDR3 DNA: TGCAGCGTTCTGGGGGGGGGACACCAGAACACTGAAGCTTTCTTT.

The chain links TRBV6-4 to TRBJ2-1, with TRBD2 matching over 8 bases. This CDR3 region has 16 residues. V shed 0 bases and J 4 bases; nucleotides not matched to a gene: 5. CDR1 is MRHNA, CDR2 SNTAGT, per germline. In DNA, the CDR3 is TGTGCCAGCAGTGACTCTACTAGCGGACCTTACAATGAGCAGTTCTTC. Protein: CASSDSTSGPYNEQFF.

The V call is TRBV27, the J call TRBJ2-5, with a tentative D call TRBD1 (5 bases). The DNA end favors TRBJ2-7, so the J call may be wrong. CDR1 is MNHEY and CDR2 is SMNVEV in the germline V gene (reference sequence). The CDR3 consists of 18 residues. CDR3 loop: CASSFTLRTRRGPYEQYF. The DNA of the CDR3 is TGTGCCAGCAGTTTTACCTTAAGGACAAGGCGAGGCCCTTACGAGCAGTACTTC.

The V and J genes are TRBV5-1 and TRBJ1-6, with D uncertain. CDR3 length: 14 amino acids. Trimming pared 3 bases from V and 5 bases from J, leaving 9 bases between. Germline assignment: CDR1 SGHRS and CDR2 YFSETQ. CDR3 sequence: CASSSFLNNSPLHF. CDR3 DNA sequence: TGCGCCAGCAGCTCCTTCCTGAATAATTCACCCCTCCACTTT.

The CDR3 protein is CASGSHSNTDTQYF. DNA of the CDR3: TGTGCCTCGGGGTCGCACTCAAACACAGATACGCAGTATTTT. The chain recombines TRBV25-1 with TRBJ2-3; D possibly corresponds to TRBD2 (5 bases). The CDR3 covers 14 residues. The V end lost 11 bases, the J end lost 2 bases, and 17 bases lay between the germline ends. From germline, CDR1 is MGHDK and CDR2 SYGVNS.